The clone carrying this TCR beta chain showed up just a few times. Its cognate antigen is unknown. The sample belongs to a study of T cell repertoires in cytomegalovirus infection. Overall study results and limits: Predominance within the ex vivo response was attributable to HLA-C-restricted CMV-specific TCR beta clonotypes.

The CDR3 has 17 residues. V dropped 5 bases and J dropped 4; count of bases not matched to a gene: 14. Per germline, CDR1 SGHTA and CDR2 FQGNSA. TCRdb re-called the reads with MiXCR, one entry per CDR3 protein. The table records approximately 70,000 distinct CDR3 sequences, approximately 24% of them present only once. Sequenced: PBMCs, sequenced either directly or after in vitro stimulation (not recorded which). The genes are TRBV7-2 and TRBJ1-1, with 9 bases matching TRBD1. This receptor was identified in a human donor in good health (CMV status not recorded). Some clones in this sample may be carry-over from other donors' samples. In nucleotides, the CDR3 is TGTGCCAGCAGCCGTACGCCCAGGACAGGGGTGAGCACTGAAGCTTTCTTT. Translated, it gives CASSRTPRTGVSTEAFF.